The T cell receptor (beta chain) under discussion was sequenced for a study of T cells in Graves' hyperthyroidism and ophthalmopathy. This CDR3 region has 14 residues. The germline gives CDR1 MNHEY, CDR2 SVGEGT. V lost 7 bases and J lost 1, with 13 bases in between. Overall study findings and caveats: Using 13 V-J features, a model discriminated ophthalmopathy from stable hyperthyroidism.

The investigators amplified TCR beta CDR3 regions from RNA transcripts. HTBI primers were used for first-round RT-PCR of the TCR CDR3. A single record per CDR3 protein comes from TCRdb applying MiXCR to the multiplex PCR reads. The data show more than 500,000 distinct CDR3 sequences, about 15% seen once. This clonotype was observed many times. Its antigen is not identified. Lactation, pregnancy, other autoimmune disease or uncontrolled infection excluded patients. Each diagnosis was grounded in clinical symptoms, serum thyroxine and TRAb, thyroid ultrasound, and orbital computed tomography. This clonotype was obtained from a woman in her 40s with Graves' ophthalmopathy. The sequenced material came from blood. The genes are TRBV6-2 or TRBV6-3 and TRBJ1-1; D possibly corresponds to TRBD1 (5 bases). The CDR3 loop is CASTVGGANTEAFF. In nucleotides, the CDR3 is TGTGCCAGCACTGTGGGGGGAGCGAACACTGAAGCTTTCTTT.